The rows below give T cell receptor beta chains drawn from one sample of a study of blood T cells in healthy people across ages. TCRdb recomputed calls from the 5' RACE reads with MiXCR, one row per CDR3 protein. The sample consists of under 800,000 distinct CDR3 sequences, about 21% of them appearing once. Sequencing was performed on blood. The origin of the receptors is a man between 65 and 85 years old in good health. Each CDR3 is given with its conserved first and last residue. The order of the fields is CDR3 protein, V gene.

CASSYSTSGIRDEQFF,TRBV6-5
CSVGDSYEQYF,TRBV29-1
CASSTSGTGSYEQYF,TRBV28
CASSTQNRASNTGELFF,TRBV21-1
CASKDTSGANVLTF,TRBV6-2/TRBV6-3
CASSEIPGDGDEQFF,TRBV25-1
CSADTGGAGGNTIYF,TRBV20-1
CASTPTGEVNEQYF,TRBV12-3/TRBV12-4
CSARDSGLAGTGELFF,TRBV20-1
CSARFLGGDTQYF,TRBV20-1
CASSPGGAGAGDTQYF,TRBV6-1
CSAKNGPWGEQYF,TRBV20-1
CSARELAGVRETQYF,TRBV20-1